This entry lists 2 T cell receptor beta chains sequenced from one sample in a study of Ad26.COV2.S vaccination and SARS-CoV-2 variants. Indicated treatment: over 15 received Ad26.COV2.S at low or high dose, single or two shots; 5 received placebo; per-sample allocation not given. Vaccine and placebo recipients were sampled on day 63 after the first injection. Sequenced by immunoSEQ multiplex PCR; TCRdb stores in-frame clones only, minus some. In the table there are around 250,000 clones, 80% to 90% of which are singletons. Material: peripheral blood, obtained in a trial of Ad26.COV2.S vaccine versus placebo. All receptors derive from a person aged 18 to 59 who received the Ad26.COV2.S COVID-19 vaccine or a placebo.

The chain recombines TRBV25-1 with TRBJ1-1; perhaps TRBD1 as D (6 bases). Trimming cost V 7 bases and J 4 bases, with 16 bases left between them. This CDR3 contains 14 residues. Germline V gene data show CDR1 as MGHDK and CDR2 as SYGVNS. The CDR3 sequence: CASTEQGSSTEAFF. The CDR3 region has the DNA TGTGCCAGCACCGAACAGGGCTCCAGCACTGAAGCTTTCTTT.

This chain connects TRBV7-9 to TRBJ2-2; TRBD1 aligns across 7 bases. After removal of 2 bases from V and 3 bases from J, the junction contained 3 bases not matched to a gene. Germline CDR1 reads SEHNR; CDR2 reads FQNEAQ (reference sequence). CDR3 length: 15 residues. CDR3 coding DNA: TGTGCCAGCAGCTTAAAGGGGGCGTACACCGGGGAGCTGTTTTTT. It translates to CASSLKGAYTGELFF. Together with reference TRBV7-9 and TRBJ2-2, the CDR3 gives the full variable domain: DTGVSQNPRHKITKRGQNVTFRCDPISEHNRLYWYRQTLGQGPEFLTYFQNEAQLEKSRLLSDRFSAERPKGSFSTLEIQRTEQGDSAMYLCASSLKGAYTGELFFGEGSRLTVL.